This T cell receptor (beta chain) was captured by sequencing in a study of cytomegalovirus exposure and HLA in healthy donors. Findings and caveats of the study: As a later analysis revealed, most CMV-associated TCR beta chains appeared HLA-restricted.

To note about this clone: Its cognate antigen is unknown.

From germline, CDR1 is SGHDT and CDR2 YYEEEE. This CDR3 has 13 residues. V was shortened by 5 bases and J by 4 bases, with 12 bases between the two germline ends. Both 60 Vbeta primers and 13 Jbeta primers went into the PCR. Assay used: immunoSEQ multiplex PCR; TCRdb lists only in-frame clones, some missing. The sample shows 150,000 to 200,000 clones, around nine tenths of them seen only once. Sequenced: PBMCs. The receptor was derived from a woman between 18 and 29 years old in good health and CMV-seronegative. This sequence joins TRBV5-6 and TRBJ1-2, with D unclear. In DNA form, the CDR3 reads TGTGCCAGCAGTCCACAATCGTTCTATGGCTACACCTTC. Its translation: CASSPQSFYGYTF.